The table lists the clone carrying this TCR beta chain with a few counts. Its antigen is not identified. This CDR3 has 11 amino acids. V was pared by 5 bases and J by 7 bases, with 8 bases between. TCRdb reprocessed the 5' RACE reads with MiXCR, giving one entry per CDR3 protein. The profile shows 250,000 to 300,000 distinct CDR3 sequences, under 20% of them singletons. The data belong to a study of T-cell memory formation after mild COVID-19. Broader study findings: Clones that got smaller from day 15 to 85 had even CD4/CD8, while clones growing later tipped toward CD4+.

This receptor was taken from a man between 18 and 29 years old who had mild COVID-19 (a few samples of this study predate the infection). Cell type and time point are not known. Material for sequencing was PBMCs or a T cell subset sorted from them (not recorded which). The chain couples TRBV12-3 or TRBV12-4 to TRBJ1-1; no reliable D call. CDR3 residues: CASSTGIEAFF. In DNA form, the CDR3 reads TGTGCCAGCAGTACGGGGATTGAAGCTTTCTTT.